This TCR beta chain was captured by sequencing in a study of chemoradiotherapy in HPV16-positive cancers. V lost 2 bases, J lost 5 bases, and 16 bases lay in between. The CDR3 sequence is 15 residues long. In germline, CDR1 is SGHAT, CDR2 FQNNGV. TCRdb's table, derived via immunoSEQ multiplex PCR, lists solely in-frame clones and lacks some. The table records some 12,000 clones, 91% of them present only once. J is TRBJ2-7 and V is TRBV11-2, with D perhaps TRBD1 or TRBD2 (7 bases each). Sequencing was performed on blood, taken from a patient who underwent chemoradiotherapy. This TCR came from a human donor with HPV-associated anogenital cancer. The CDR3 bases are TGTGCCAGCAGCTTATTGACAGGGAGGGAGGACGAGCAGTACTTC. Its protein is CASSLLTGREDEQYF.